This record concerns one T cell receptor (beta chain) sequence. The entry originates in a study of blood T cell repertoires in COVID-19. Turning to the study itself: Samples came from the United States, Italy and Spain, spanning acute and convalescent COVID-19. Sources were T cells, B-cell-depleted T cells, or PBMCs; the material itself was cDNA or gDNA.

The assay was immunoSEQ multiplex PCR, and TCRdb's table has in-frame clones only and misses some. The sample lists hundreds of thousands of clones, about 90% occurring once. With 5 bases removed from V and 2 bases from J, the gap between germline ends came to 22 bases. The CDR3 is 18 amino acids. Germline loops: CDR1 SGHTA, CDR2 FQGTGA. Source material: PBMCs or T cells enriched from blood (not recorded which). The chain uses TRBV7-3 and TRBJ2-1; no definite D call. The clonotype comes from a middle-aged man who had been exposed to COVID-19. The CDR3 sequence: CASSPRRGVLSPYNEQFF. The CDR3 nucleotides read TGTGCCAGCAGCCCCCGACGCGGAGTCCTCTCGCCCTACAATGAGCAGTTCTTC. Supplemented by reference TRBV7-3 and TRBJ2-1, the full variable domain reads GAGVSQTPSNKVTEKGKYVELRCDPISGHTALYWYRQSLGQGPEFLIYFQGTGAADDSGLPNDRFFAVRPEGSVSTLKIQRTERGDSAVYLCASSPRRGVLSPYNEQFFGPGTRLTVL.